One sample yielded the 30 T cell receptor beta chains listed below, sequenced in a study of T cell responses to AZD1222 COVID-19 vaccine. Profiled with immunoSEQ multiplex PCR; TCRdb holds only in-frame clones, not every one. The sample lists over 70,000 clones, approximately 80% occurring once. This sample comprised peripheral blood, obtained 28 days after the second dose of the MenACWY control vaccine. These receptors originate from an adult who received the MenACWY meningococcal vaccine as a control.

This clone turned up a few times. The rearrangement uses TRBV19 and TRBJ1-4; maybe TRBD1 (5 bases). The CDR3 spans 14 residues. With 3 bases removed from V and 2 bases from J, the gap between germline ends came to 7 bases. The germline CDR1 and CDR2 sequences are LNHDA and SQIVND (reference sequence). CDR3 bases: TGTGCCAGTAGTATGACAGTTACTAATGAAAAACTGTTTTTT. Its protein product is CASSMTVTNEKLFF. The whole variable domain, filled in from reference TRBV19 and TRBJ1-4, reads DGGITQSPKYLFRKEGQNVTLSCEQNLNHDAMYWYRQDPGQGLRLIYYSQIVNDFQKGDIAEGYSVSREKKESFPLTVTSAQKNPTAFYLCASSMTVTNEKLFFGSGTQLSVL.

The DNA for the CDR3 is TGTGCCAGCAGTTACGAGGGCTCTGGAAACACCATATATTTT. It yields the protein CASSYEGSGNTIYF. J is TRBJ1-3 and V is TRBV6-6; D is unclear. V shed 2 bases and J shed 0 bases, with 5 bases lying between them. Germline CDR1 is MNHNY and CDR2 is SVGAGI (reference sequence). This CDR3 is 14 amino acids long.

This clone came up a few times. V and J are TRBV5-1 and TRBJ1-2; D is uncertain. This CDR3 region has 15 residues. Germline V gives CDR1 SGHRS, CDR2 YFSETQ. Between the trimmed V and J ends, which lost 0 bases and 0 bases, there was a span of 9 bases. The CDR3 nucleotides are TGCGCCAGCAGCTTGGCGGGAGAGGCTAACTATGGCTACACCTTC. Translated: CASSLAGEANYGYTF. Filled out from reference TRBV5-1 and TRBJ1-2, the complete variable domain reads KAGVTQTPRYLIKTRGQQVTLSCSPISGHRSVSWYQQTPGQGLQFLFEYFSETQRNKGNFPGRFSGRQFSNSRSEMNVSTLELGDSALYLCASSLAGEANYGYTFGSGTRLTVV.

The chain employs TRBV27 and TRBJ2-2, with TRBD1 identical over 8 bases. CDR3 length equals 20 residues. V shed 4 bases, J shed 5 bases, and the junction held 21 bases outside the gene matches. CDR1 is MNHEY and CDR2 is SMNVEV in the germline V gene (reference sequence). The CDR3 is CASSSGPGQVPFIWTGELFF. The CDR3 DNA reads TGTGCCAGCAGTTCAGGACCGGGACAGGTGCCCTTTATCTGGACCGGGGAGCTGTTTTTT.

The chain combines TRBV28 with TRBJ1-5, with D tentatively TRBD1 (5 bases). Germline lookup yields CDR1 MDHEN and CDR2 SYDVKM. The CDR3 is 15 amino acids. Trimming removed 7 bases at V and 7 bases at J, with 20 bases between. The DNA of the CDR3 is TGTGCCAGCACTAATTCCCTAGGGGCGGGCCAGCCCCAGCATTTT. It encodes CASTNSLGAGQPQHF.

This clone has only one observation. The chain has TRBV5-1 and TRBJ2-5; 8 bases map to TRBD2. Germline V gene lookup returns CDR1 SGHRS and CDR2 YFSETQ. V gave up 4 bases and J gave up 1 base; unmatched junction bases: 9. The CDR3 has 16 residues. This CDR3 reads CASSPGERESQETQYF. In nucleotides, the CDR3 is TGCGCCAGCAGCCCCGGAGAGCGGGAGAGCCAAGAGACCCAGTACTTC.

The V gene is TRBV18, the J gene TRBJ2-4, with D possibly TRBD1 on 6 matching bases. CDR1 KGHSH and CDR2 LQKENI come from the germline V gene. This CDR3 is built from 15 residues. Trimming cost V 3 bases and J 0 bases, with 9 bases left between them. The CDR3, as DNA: TGTGCCAGCTCACCGACACAGGGAGCCAAAAACATTCAGTACTTC. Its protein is CASSPTQGAKNIQYF.

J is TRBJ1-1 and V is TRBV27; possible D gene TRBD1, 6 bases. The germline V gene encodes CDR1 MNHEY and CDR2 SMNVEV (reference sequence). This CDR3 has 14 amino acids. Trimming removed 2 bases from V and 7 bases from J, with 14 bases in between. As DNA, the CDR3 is TGTGCCAGCAGTTTAACCCGGGGGGCCGGTGAAGCTTTCTTT. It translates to CASSLTRGAGEAFF.

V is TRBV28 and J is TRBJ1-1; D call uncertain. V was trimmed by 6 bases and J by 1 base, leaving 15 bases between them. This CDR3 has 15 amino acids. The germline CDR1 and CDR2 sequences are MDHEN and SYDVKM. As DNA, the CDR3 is TGTGCCAGCAGCAACACAGCCCCGAGGAACACTGAAGCTTTCTTT. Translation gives CASSNTAPRNTEAFF.

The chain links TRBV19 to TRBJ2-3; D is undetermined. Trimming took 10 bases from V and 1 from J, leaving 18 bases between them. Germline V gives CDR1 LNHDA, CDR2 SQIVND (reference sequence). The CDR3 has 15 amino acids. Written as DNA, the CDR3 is TGTGCCACCGGTTCCCCGAACCTTGGCACAGATACGCAGTATTTT. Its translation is CATGSPNLGTDTQYF.

CDR3 in amino acids: CASSLEGPEQFF. The CDR3 nucleotides are TGCGCCAGCAGCTTGGAGGGGCCGGAGCAGTTCTTC. This chain links TRBV5-1 with TRBJ2-1; tentatively, D is TRBD1 (5 bases). Germline loops: CDR1 SGHRS, CDR2 YFSETQ. V gave up 0 bases and J gave up 10 bases, with 8 bases separating them. The length of the CDR3 is 12 residues.

This chain's CDR3 is CASSSGTKGTQYF. The CDR3 DNA sequence: TGTGCCAGCAGTTCCGGGACTAAAGGGACCCAGTACTTC. The chain uses TRBV28 and TRBJ2-5, with 7 bases that match TRBD2. CDR3 length equals 13 residues. V lost 4 bases to trimming and J lost 7 bases; unmatched junction nucleotides: 6. Germline V CDR1 and CDR2: MDHEN, SYDVKM.

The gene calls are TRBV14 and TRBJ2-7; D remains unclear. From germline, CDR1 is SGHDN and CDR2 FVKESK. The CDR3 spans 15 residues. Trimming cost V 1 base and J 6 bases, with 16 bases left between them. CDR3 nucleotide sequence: TGTGCCAGCAGCCAAGTGTGGCAGGAAAGATCCGAGCAGTACTTC. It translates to CASSQVWQERSEQYF.

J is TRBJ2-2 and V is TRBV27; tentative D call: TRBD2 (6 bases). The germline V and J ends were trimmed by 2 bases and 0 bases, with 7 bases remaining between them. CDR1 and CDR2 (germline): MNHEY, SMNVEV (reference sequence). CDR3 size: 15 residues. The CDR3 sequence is CASSLQRANTGELFF. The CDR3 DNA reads TGTGCCAGCAGTTTACAGCGGGCGAACACCGGGGAGCTGTTTTTT.

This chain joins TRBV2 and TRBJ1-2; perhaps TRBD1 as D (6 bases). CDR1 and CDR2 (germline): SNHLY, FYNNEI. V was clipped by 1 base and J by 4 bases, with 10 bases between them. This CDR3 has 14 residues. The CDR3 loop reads CASSEVGASYGYTF. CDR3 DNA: TGTGCCAGCAGTGAAGTGGGGGCCAGCTATGGCTACACCTTC.

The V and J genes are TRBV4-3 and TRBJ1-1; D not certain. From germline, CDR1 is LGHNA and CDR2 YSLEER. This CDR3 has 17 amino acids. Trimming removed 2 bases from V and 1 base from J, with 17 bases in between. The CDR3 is CASSQSWAGGRNTEAFF. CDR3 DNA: TGCGCCAGCAGCCAATCCTGGGCAGGCGGTCGGAACACTGAAGCTTTCTTT.

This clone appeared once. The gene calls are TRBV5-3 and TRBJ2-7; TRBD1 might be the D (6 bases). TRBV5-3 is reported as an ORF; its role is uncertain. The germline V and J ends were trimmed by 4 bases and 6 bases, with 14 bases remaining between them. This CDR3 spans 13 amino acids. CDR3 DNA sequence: TGTGCCAGAAGCCCCAGGGGTATGGCCGAGCAGTACTTC. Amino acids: CARSPRGMAEQYF.

CDR3 loop: CASSSDGPESEQFF. The CDR3 DNA reads TGTGCCAGCAGTTCGGACGGCCCGGAATCTGAGCAGTTCTTC. The chain carries TRBV2 and TRBJ2-1; D gene ambiguous. Germline V gene data show CDR1 as SNHLY and CDR2 as FYNNEI. With 5 bases removed from V and 9 bases from J, the gap between germline ends came to 17 bases. CDR3 length equals 14 residues.

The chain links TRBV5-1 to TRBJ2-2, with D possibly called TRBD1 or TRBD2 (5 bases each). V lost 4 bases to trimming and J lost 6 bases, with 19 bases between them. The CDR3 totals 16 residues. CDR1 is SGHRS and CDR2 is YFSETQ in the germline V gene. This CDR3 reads CASSPLPPGTAGELFF. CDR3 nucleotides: TGCGCCAGCAGCCCGCTACCGCCCGGGACGGCCGGGGAGCTGTTTTTT.

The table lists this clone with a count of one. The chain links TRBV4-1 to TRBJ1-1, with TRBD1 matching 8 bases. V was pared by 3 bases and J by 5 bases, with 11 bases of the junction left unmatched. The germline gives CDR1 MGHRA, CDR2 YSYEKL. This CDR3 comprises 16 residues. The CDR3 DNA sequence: TGCGCCAGCAGCCAGGATCCAGGGGGCGCGGGGACTGAAGCTTTCTTT. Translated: CASSQDPGGAGTEAFF.

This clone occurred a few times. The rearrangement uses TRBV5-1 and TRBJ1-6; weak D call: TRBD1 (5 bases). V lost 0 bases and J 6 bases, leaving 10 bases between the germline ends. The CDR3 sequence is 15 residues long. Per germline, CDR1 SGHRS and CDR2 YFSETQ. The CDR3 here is CASSLDRTINSPLHF. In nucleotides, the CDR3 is TGCGCCAGCAGCTTGGACAGGACGATTAATTCACCCCTCCACTTT.

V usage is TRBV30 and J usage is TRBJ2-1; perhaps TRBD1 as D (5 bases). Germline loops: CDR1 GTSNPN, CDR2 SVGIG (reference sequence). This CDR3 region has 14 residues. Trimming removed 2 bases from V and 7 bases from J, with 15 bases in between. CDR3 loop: CAWSKGNQGNEQFF. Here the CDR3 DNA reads TGTGCCTGGAGTAAGGGAAACCAGGGAAATGAGCAGTTCTTC.

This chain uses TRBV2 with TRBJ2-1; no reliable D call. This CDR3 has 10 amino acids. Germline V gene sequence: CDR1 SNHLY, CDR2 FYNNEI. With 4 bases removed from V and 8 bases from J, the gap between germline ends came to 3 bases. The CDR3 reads CASSGDEQFF. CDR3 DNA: TGTGCCAGCAGTGGGGATGAGCAGTTCTTC.

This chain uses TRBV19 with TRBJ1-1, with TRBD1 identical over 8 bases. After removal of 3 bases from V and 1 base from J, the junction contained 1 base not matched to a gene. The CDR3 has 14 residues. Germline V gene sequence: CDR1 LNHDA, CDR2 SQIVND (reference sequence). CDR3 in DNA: TGTGCCAGTAGTATCGGGACAGGGAACACTGAAGCTTTCTTT. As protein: CASSIGTGNTEAFF.

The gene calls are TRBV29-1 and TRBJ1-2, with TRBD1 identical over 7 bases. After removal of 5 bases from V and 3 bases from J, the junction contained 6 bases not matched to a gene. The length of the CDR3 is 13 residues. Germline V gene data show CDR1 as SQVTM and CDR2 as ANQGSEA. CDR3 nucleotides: TGCAGCGTTACTAGACAGGGTGACTATGGCTACACCTTC. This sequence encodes CSVTRQGDYGYTF.

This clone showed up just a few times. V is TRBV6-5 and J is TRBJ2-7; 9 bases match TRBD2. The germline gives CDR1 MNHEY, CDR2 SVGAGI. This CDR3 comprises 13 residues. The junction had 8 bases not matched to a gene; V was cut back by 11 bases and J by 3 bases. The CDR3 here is CAASLAGFYEQYF. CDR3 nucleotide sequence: TGTGCCGCGAGCCTAGCGGGATTCTACGAGCAGTACTTC.

This chain's CDR3 is CASSLEVVSNQPQHF. CDR3 DNA: TGTGCCAGCAGCTTAGAAGTCGTATCCAATCAGCCCCAGCATTTT. The rearrangement joins TRBV7-2 to TRBJ1-5; D is ambiguous. Germline loops: CDR1 SGHTA, CDR2 FQGNSA. Trimming removed 1 base from V and 3 bases from J, with 10 bases in between. This CDR3 has 15 residues.

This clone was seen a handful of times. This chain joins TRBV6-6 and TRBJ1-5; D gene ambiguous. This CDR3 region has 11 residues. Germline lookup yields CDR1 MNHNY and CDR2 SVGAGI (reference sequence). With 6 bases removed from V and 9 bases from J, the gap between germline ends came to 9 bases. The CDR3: CASRVLRPQHF. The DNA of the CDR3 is TGTGCCAGCAGGGTGCTCCGGCCCCAGCATTTT.

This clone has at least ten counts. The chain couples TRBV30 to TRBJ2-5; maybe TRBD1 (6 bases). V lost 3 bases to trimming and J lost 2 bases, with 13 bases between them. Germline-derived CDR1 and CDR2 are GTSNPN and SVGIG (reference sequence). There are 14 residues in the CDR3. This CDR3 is CAWRQGPSQETQYF. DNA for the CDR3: TGTGCCTGGAGACAGGGACCGAGTCAAGAGACCCAGTACTTC.

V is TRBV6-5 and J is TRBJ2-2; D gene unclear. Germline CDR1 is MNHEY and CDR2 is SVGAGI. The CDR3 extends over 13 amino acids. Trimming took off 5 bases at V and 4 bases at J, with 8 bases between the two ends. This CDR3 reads CASSPPATGELFF. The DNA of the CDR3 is TGTGCCAGCAGTCCACCCGCCACCGGGGAGCTGTTTTTT.